One and the same sample provided the 24 T cell receptor beta chains below, sequenced in a study of control samples from healthy donors and cancer patients. The method was immunoSEQ multiplex PCR; TCRdb's version includes in-frame clones alone and lacks a portion of them. Among about 120,000 clones listed, 88% were seen once. The sample was blood. The receptor source for this set is a man aged 35-49 years in good health.

The V and J genes are TRBV10-2 and TRBJ1-2; the D gene is possibly TRBD1 (5 bases). The CDR3 has 17 amino acids. The V end was cut by 0 bases, the J end by 7 bases, with 21 bases between. Looked up from germline, CDR1 is WSHSY and CDR2 is SAAADI. The CDR3 loop is CASSESMGGVGAAGYTF. In DNA form, the CDR3 reads TGCGCCAGCAGTGAGTCGATGGGGGGGGTCGGGGCCGCTGGCTACACCTTC.

This rearrangement joins TRBV7-8 to TRBJ2-1; no reliable D call. Germline V gene data show CDR1 as SGHVS and CDR2 as FQNEAQ. V was clipped by 1 base and J by 3 bases, with 7 bases between them. This CDR3 comprises 14 residues. The CDR3, as DNA: TGTGCCAGCAGCTTAGAGGGCTACTACAATGAGCAGTTCTTC. Its protein is CASSLEGYYNEQFF. The full variable domain, completed using reference TRBV7-8 and TRBJ2-1, is GAGVSQSPRYKVAKRGQDVALRCDPISGHVSLFWYQQALGQGPEFLTYFQNEAQLDKSGLPSDRFFAERPEGSVSTLKIQRTQQEDSAVYLCASSLEGYYNEQFFGPGTRLTVL.

This chain joins TRBV9 and TRBJ1-3, with D unclear. CDR1 and CDR2 (germline): SGDLS, YYNGEE. The ends were cut back, 6 bases at V and 1 base at J, with 11 bases in the middle. The CDR3 is made up of 14 amino acids. The chain's CDR3 is CASNGPESGNTIYF. The CDR3 DNA is TGTGCCAGCAATGGTCCAGAGTCTGGAAACACCATATATTTT.

This rearrangement joins TRBV7-7 to TRBJ1-1, with D hard to call. Germline lookup yields CDR1 SSHAT and CDR2 FNYEAQ (reference sequence). The length of the CDR3 is 13 residues. V lost 2 bases and J 4 bases, leaving 8 bases between the germline ends. The CDR3 loop reads CASSLKGGTEAFF. The CDR3 coding sequence is TGTGCCAGCAGCTTAAAAGGAGGCACTGAAGCTTTCTTT.

This clone has a single count. This chain connects TRBV5-1 to TRBJ1-1; no clear D gene. V was cut by 4 bases and J by 1 base, with 11 bases left in between. CDR1 is SGHRS, CDR2 YFSETQ, per germline. The CDR3 has 14 amino acids. CDR3 sequence: CASSQLSGNTEAFF. The CDR3 DNA is TGCGCCAGCAGCCAACTCTCGGGGAACACTGAAGCTTTCTTT. Full variable domain (outside the CDR3, taken from reference TRBV5-1 and TRBJ1-1): KAGVTQTPRYLIKTRGQQVTLSCSPISGHRSVSWYQQTPGQGLQFLFEYFSETQRNKGNFPGRFSGRQFSNSRSEMNVSTLELGDSALYLCASSQLSGNTEAFFGQGTRLTVV.

The CDR3 DNA follows: TGTGCCAGCAGCCAAGACGGGACAGGGGGTCCAGATACGCAGTATTTT. Protein sequence: CASSQDGTGGPDTQYF. The chain recombines TRBV4-2 with TRBJ2-3, with 11 bases aligning to TRBD1. From germline, CDR1 is LGHNA and CDR2 YNFKEQ. The CDR3 extends over 16 amino acids. V gave up 0 bases and J gave up 4 bases; unmatched junction bases: 3.

The CDR3 here is CASSYESRTEAFF. The CDR3 DNA reads as TGTGCCAGCAGTTACGAGAGTAGGACTGAAGCTTTCTTT. This chain joins TRBV6-2 or TRBV6-3 and TRBJ1-1, with D unresolved. The CDR3 runs to 13 residues. Germline lookup yields CDR1 MNHEY and CDR2 SVGEGT. V dropped 2 bases and J dropped 5 bases, with 9 bases sitting between them.

This CDR3 reads CASSVEGGDQPQHF. CDR3 in DNA: TGTGCCAGCAGCGTAGAGGGGGGCGATCAGCCCCAGCATTTT. The chain recombines TRBV9 with TRBJ1-5; TRBD1 might be the D (6 bases). The CDR3 extends over 14 amino acids. Looked up from germline, CDR1 is SGDLS and CDR2 is YYNGEE. V dropped 0 bases and J dropped 5 bases, with 9 bases sitting between them.

V usage is TRBV19 and J usage is TRBJ1-1; D is unresolved. V lost 6 bases and J 5 bases, leaving 7 bases between the germline ends. This CDR3 is built from 11 residues. Germline V gene lookup returns CDR1 LNHDA and CDR2 SQIVND (reference sequence). CDR3 sequence (DNA): TGTGCCAGTAGCCCCGGGACTGAAGCTTTCTTT. It encodes CASSPGTEAFF. Based on the CDR3 plus reference TRBV19 and TRBJ1-1, the full variable domain is DGGITQSPKYLFRKEGQNVTLSCEQNLNHDAMYWYRQDPGQGLRLIYYSQIVNDFQKGDIAEGYSVSREKKESFPLTVTSAQKNPTAFYLCASSPGTEAFFGQGTRLTVV.

The V call is TRBV3-1 (or the pseudogene TRBV3-2), the J call TRBJ1-1; maybe TRBD1 (5 bases). V lost 1 base and J 6 bases, leaving 9 bases between the germline ends. Looked up from germline, CDR1 is LGHDT and CDR2 is YNNKEL (reference sequence). The CDR3 covers 13 residues. This chain's CDR3 is CASSQGGGAEAFF. Here the CDR3 DNA reads TGTGCCAGCAGCCAAGGTGGGGGGGCTGAAGCTTTCTTT.

The genes are TRBV25-1 and TRBJ1-1, with D tentatively TRBD1 (6 bases). V was pared by 10 bases and J by 3 bases, with 15 bases between. Germline-derived CDR1 and CDR2 are MGHDK and SYGVNS. The CDR3 extends over 13 amino acids. CDR3 protein: CATLRRGDTEAFF. The CDR3 nucleotides read TGTGCCACCCTGCGGAGGGGGGACACTGAAGCTTTCTTT.

This rearrangement joins TRBV6-5 to TRBJ1-6; D not certain. V was trimmed by 0 bases and J by 8 bases, leaving 11 bases between them. The CDR3 is 15 residues long. CDR1 MNHEY and CDR2 SVGAGI come from the germline V gene. CDR3 loop: CASSYSKRVDSPLHF. The CDR3 DNA reads TGTGCCAGCAGTTACTCGAAGCGGGTTGATTCACCCCTCCACTTT.

The chain employs TRBV5-1 and TRBJ2-3; TRBD1 agrees at 9 bases. The CDR3 contains 15 residues. The junction had 6 bases not matched to a gene; V was cut back by 3 bases and J by 4 bases. The germline V gene encodes CDR1 SGHRS and CDR2 YFSETQ. The CDR3 bases are TGCGCCAGCAGCTCCGGGACAGGGACAGCAGATACGCAGTATTTT. It codes for CASSSGTGTADTQYF. The entire variable domain, with the rest obtained from reference TRBV5-1 and TRBJ2-3, is as follows: KAGVTQTPRYLIKTRGQQVTLSCSPISGHRSVSWYQQTPGQGLQFLFEYFSETQRNKGNFPGRFSGRQFSNSRSEMNVSTLELGDSALYLCASSSGTGTADTQYFGPGTRLTVL.

The V call is TRBV7-8, the J call TRBJ1-5; 9 bases align to TRBD1. The CDR3 sequence is 15 residues long. Trimming cost V 1 base and J 5 bases; bases outside gene matches: 3. Germline values: CDR1 SGHVS, CDR2 FQNEAQ. The DNA for the CDR3 is TGTGCCAGCAGCTTAGATGGGACAGGGCATCAGCCCCAGCATTTT. Its protein is CASSLDGTGHQPQHF.

This clone was seen a single time. The rearrangement joins TRBV5-1 to TRBJ2-4; D gene ambiguous. CDR3 length: 11 residues. The germline gives CDR1 SGHRS, CDR2 YFSETQ. Trimming took 10 bases from V and 1 from J, leaving 6 bases between them. This CDR3 reads CAHLAKNIQYF. The CDR3 region has the DNA TGCGCCCACCTCGCCAAAAACATTCAGTACTTC. The full variable domain, completed using reference TRBV5-1 and TRBJ2-4, is KAGVTQTPRYLIKTRGQQVTLSCSPISGHRSVSWYQQTPGQGLQFLFEYFSETQRNKGNFPGRFSGRQFSNSRSEMNVSTLELGDSALYLCAHLAKNIQYFGAGTRLSVL.

This chain joins TRBV6-5 and TRBJ2-7, with a possible D match to TRBD2 (6 bases). Trimming pared 6 bases from V and 1 base from J, leaving 16 bases between. Germline loops: CDR1 MNHEY, CDR2 SVGAGI. The CDR3 is 15 amino acids. The CDR3 is CASSMGSGGSYEQYF. CDR3 coding DNA: TGTGCCAGCAGCATGGGGTCCGGAGGGTCCTACGAGCAGTACTTC.

This rearrangement joins TRBV7-9 to TRBJ1-1; TRBD1 agrees at 9 bases. The CDR3 is made up of 13 amino acids. J lost 4 bases, V lost 5 bases, and 2 bases had no gene match. Germline assignment: CDR1 SEHNR and CDR2 FQNEAQ (reference sequence). The CDR3 coding sequence is TGTGCCAGCAGCGTACAGGGGGCCACTGAAGCTTTCTTT. Translation gives CASSVQGATEAFF.

The rearrangement uses TRBV4-2 and TRBJ1-5; possibly TRBD1 for D (6 bases). Germline loops: CDR1 LGHNA, CDR2 YNFKEQ. V shed 0 bases and J shed 6 bases, with 9 bases lying between them. This CDR3 region has 14 residues. CDR3 sequence reads: CASSQEQGVQPQHF. As DNA, the CDR3 is TGTGCCAGCAGCCAAGAACAGGGCGTTCAGCCCCAGCATTTT.

The rearrangement links TRBV5-6 to TRBJ1-3; no clear D gene. The V gene's germline CDR1 is SGHDT and CDR2 YYEEEE. The germline V and J ends were trimmed by 3 bases and 0 bases, with 10 bases remaining between them. The CDR3 length is 15 residues. The DNA for the CDR3 is TGTGCCAGCAGCTCGAACAGCCACTCTGGAAACACCATATATTTT. This codes for CASSSNSHSGNTIYF.

A word on this clone: Within the sample, other DNA sequences also encode this same CDR3. The rearrangement joins TRBV18 to TRBJ2-7; the D gene is possibly TRBD2 (6 bases). CDR1 is KGHSH, CDR2 LQKENI, per germline. The CDR3 is 13 amino acids. Trimming took off 2 bases at V and 4 bases at J, with 9 bases between the two ends. CDR3 DNA: TGTGCCAGCTCACCAGGGGGGTCGTACGAGCAGTACTTC. Amino acid sequence: CASSPGGSYEQYF.

The chain combines TRBV24-1 with TRBJ1-2, with D uncertain. The CDR3 is 13 residues long. CDR1 and CDR2 from the germline V gene are KGHDR and SFDVKD. V gave up 4 bases and J gave up 4 bases, with 9 bases separating them. CDR3 residues: CATSESDLYGYTF. The DNA of the CDR3 is TGTGCCACCAGTGAATCCGACCTCTATGGCTACACCTTC.

The rearrangement uses TRBV6-5 and TRBJ1-4, with 9 nucleotides matching TRBD1. The trim removed 5 bases at V and 7 bases at J, leaving 5 bases unmatched. Germline loops: CDR1 MNHEY, CDR2 SVGAGI. The CDR3 is 14 amino acids. The CDR3 bases are TGTGCCAGCAGTAGCGGACAGGGGCGTGAAAAACTGTTTTTT. It specifies CASSSGQGREKLFF.

J is TRBJ2-1 and V is TRBV3-1 (or the pseudogene TRBV3-2); 9 positions agree with TRBD2. Germline CDR1 and CDR2: LGHDT and YNNKEL (reference sequence). With V trimmed by 4 bases and J by 8 bases, 6 bases remained unmatched. The CDR3 loop spans 14 amino acids. The CDR3 DNA follows: TGTGCCAGCAGCCCCGGGACTAGCTTTTATGAGCAGTTCTTC. Protein: CASSPGTSFYEQFF.

The chain joins TRBV18 to TRBJ1-2; 12 bases map to TRBD1. CDR1 and CDR2 (germline): KGHSH, LQKENI. V lost 3 bases and J lost 6; bases outside the gene matches: 5. The CDR3 sequence is 15 residues long. The CDR3 DNA reads TGTGCCAGCTCACCGGGACAGGGGGCGCGTAATGGCTACACCTTC. Translation: CASSPGQGARNGYTF.